This entry concerns a single T cell receptor (beta chain). Assay: immunoSEQ multiplex PCR; the TCRdb copy retains only in-frame clones and omits some. The repertoire includes 80,000 to 95,000 clones, around 92% of them detected once, and roughly 0.28% sits in the top ten. V was shortened by 4 bases and J by 6 bases, with 12 bases between the two germline ends. CDR3 length equals 14 residues. Germline V gene sequence: CDR1 SEHNR, CDR2 FQNEAQ (reference sequence). These data are taken from a study of technical replicates of blood from a handful of donors. V usage is TRBV7-9 and J usage is TRBJ2-2; weak D call: TRBD2 (6 bases). Source material: T cells isolated from PBMCs. The receptor was isolated from a human donor in good health. The CDR3 protein is CASSSGLTAGELFF. CDR3 DNA sequence: TGTGCCAGCAGCTCGGGACTGACGGCCGGGGAGCTGTTTTTT.